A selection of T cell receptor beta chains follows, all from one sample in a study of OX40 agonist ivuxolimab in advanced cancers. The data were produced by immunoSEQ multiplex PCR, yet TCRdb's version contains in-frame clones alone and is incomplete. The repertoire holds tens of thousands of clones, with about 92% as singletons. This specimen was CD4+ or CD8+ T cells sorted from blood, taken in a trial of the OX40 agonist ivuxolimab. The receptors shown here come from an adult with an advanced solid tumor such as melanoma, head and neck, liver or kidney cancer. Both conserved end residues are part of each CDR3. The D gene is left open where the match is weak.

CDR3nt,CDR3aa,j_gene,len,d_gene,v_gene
TGTGCCAGCAGCCTCACGACTAGCGGGGGACGAGATACGCAGTATTTT,CASSLTTSGGRDTQYF,TRBJ2-3,16,TRBD2,TRBV11-2
TGTGCCAGCAGTTTATCCACCGGGACAGGGCGCACAGCCCTCCACTTT,CASSLSTGTGRTALHF,TRBJ1-6,16,TRBD1,TRBV27
TGTGCCAGCAGCCCGGGGGTAGCGGGGGCCTACGAGCAGTACTTC,CASSPGVAGAYEQYF,TRBJ2-7,15,TRBD2,TRBV5-6
TGCGCCAGCAGCCCCTGGACAGATGGGGACACCGGGGAGCTGTTTTTT,CASSPWTDGDTGELFF,TRBJ2-2,16,NA,TRBV4-1
TGTGCCAGCAGTGAATGGCCGAACACTGAAGCTTTCTTT,CASSEWPNTEAFF,TRBJ1-1,13,NA,TRBV6-1
TGTGCCAGTAGTCCGGGACAGGGGGCGGGCGAGCAGTACTTC,CASSPGQGAGEQYF,TRBJ2-7,14,TRBD1,TRBV19
TGTGCCAGCAGTTACTCTCTGATGGGCACTGAAGCTTTCTTT,CASSYSLMGTEAFF,TRBJ1-1,14,NA,TRBV6-5
TGTGCCAGCAGCGTAGTTAGCGGGGGGCCGAGTGTCGACGGGGAGCTGTTTTTT,CASSVVSGGPSVDGELFF,TRBJ2-2,18,TRBD2,TRBV9
TGCGCCAGCAGCCAAGTGTGGGAAGCAGGGGGCGCCTCTGCAAGGTCCTATGGCTACACCTTC,CASSQVWEAGGASARSYGYTF,TRBJ1-2,21,TRBD1,TRBV4-1
TGTGCCAGTAGTATATTGGGGATACAAGAGACCCAGTACTTC,CASSILGIQETQYF,TRBJ2-5,14,NA,TRBV19
TGTGCCAGCAGCGTTCCTAACCCCCTGGCGGGTACAGACACAGATACGCAGTATTTT,CASSVPNPLAGTDTDTQYF,TRBJ2-3,19,NA,TRBV9
TGTGCCAGCGACGGGACAGGGGATTACATCGCCTACGAGCAGTACTTC,CASDGTGDYIAYEQYF,TRBJ2-7,16,TRBD1,TRBV18